The T cell receptor (beta chain) under discussion was sequenced for a study of CD4 T cells in relation to SARS-CoV-2 and coronaviruses. Study-level background: The HLA restriction of the shared crossreactive spike epitopes was mapped.

The CDR3 has 14 residues. Trimming cost V 4 bases and J 7 bases; bases outside gene matches: 9. Germline loops: CDR1 LGHDT, CDR2 YNNKEL (reference sequence). Unexposed donor CD4+ T cells date from 2011-2018, before the COVID-19 pandemic. On this clone itself: The antigen remains unidentified. The same CDR3 is also encoded by other DNA sequences in this sample.

Study findings and constraints: Samples before the pandemic and after infection were not matched within any donor.

The repertoire was sequenced with immunoSEQ multiplex PCR; TCRdb's copy has only in-frame clones and lacks some. The data hold 65,000 or so clones, with around 93% observed a single time. The chain joins TRBV3-1 (or the pseudogene TRBV3-2) to TRBJ2-7, with TRBD2 identical over 8 bases. This clonotype originated in a human donor in good health. The material sequenced was naive CD4+ T cells from PBMCs. Subset given: naive CD4+ T cells isolated by negative enrichment. This CDR3 is CASSRREGQREQYF. In DNA, the CDR3 is TGTGCCAGCAGCCGACGGGAGGGCCAGAGGGAGCAGTACTTC.